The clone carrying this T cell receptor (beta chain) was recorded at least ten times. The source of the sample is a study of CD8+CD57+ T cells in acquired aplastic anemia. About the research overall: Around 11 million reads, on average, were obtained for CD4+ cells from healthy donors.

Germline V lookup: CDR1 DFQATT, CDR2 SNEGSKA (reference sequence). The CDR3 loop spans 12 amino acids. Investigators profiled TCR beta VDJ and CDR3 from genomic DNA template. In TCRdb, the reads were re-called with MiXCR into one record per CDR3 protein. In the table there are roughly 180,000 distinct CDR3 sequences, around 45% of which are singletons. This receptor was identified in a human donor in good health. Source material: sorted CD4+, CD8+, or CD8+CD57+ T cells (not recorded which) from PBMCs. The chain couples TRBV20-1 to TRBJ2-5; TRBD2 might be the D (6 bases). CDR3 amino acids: CSQARGLETQYF. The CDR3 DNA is TGCAGCCAAGCTAGGGGACTAGAGACCCAGTACTTC.